This T cell receptor beta chain was captured in a study of blood T cell repertoires in COVID-19. Study-level information: Sites in the United States, Italy and Spain provided acute and convalescent COVID-19 samples. Nucleic acid was either cDNA or gDNA, and it came from T cells, B-cell-depleted T cells, or PBMCs.

In the authors' workflow: Nucleated cell counts were estimated from reference gene primer amplification. The protocol was immunoSEQ multiplex PCR, while the TCRdb copy is restricted to in-frame clones and leaves out a portion. Clonal size and the V and J genes are those of that table, whereas D and trimming came from the DNA. The sample holds 200,000 to 300,000 clones, less than 90% seen once. Germline V gives CDR1 SGHNT, CDR2 YENEEA. The V gene lost 5 bases and the J gene lost 4 bases, with 20 bases spanning the gap. The CDR3 covers 16 residues. The gene calls are TRBV11-3 and TRBJ1-1; possibly TRBD1 for D (5 bases). Sequenced material: peripheral blood. This sequence was found in a man aged 30 to 39 with active or convalescent COVID-19. CDR3 coding DNA: TGTGCCAGCAGCAAAGGTGGGGGGTTCAGTGGCACTGAAGCTTTCTTT. Translated, it gives CASSKGGGFSGTEAFF.